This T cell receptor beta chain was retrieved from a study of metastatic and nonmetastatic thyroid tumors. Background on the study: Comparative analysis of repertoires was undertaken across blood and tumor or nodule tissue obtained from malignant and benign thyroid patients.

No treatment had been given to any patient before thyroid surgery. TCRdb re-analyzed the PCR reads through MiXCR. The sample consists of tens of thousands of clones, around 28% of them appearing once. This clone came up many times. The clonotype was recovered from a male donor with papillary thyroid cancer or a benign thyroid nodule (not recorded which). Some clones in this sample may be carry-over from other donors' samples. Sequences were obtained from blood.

CDR3 sequence: CSASNRGRRESPLHF. Written as DNA, the CDR3 is TGCAGTGCTAGCAACAGGGGGCGCCGGGAATCACCCCTCCACTTT. The J gene is TRBJ1-6, the V gene TRBV20-1, with 9 bases that match TRBD1. The length of the CDR3 is 15 residues. Germline V gene data show CDR1 as DFQATT and CDR2 as SNEGSKA (reference sequence). V shed 3 bases, J shed 10 bases, and the junction held 10 bases outside the gene matches.